This T cell receptor beta chain was captured in a study of blood T cell repertoires in COVID-19. Overall study: Acute and convalescent COVID-19 specimens originated in the United States, Italy and Spain.

CDR1 MNHNS and CDR2 SASEGT come from the germline V gene. V shed 4 bases and J 4 bases; nucleotides not matched to a gene: 9. The CDR3 runs 15 residues. In the original processing: Using reference gene primer amplification, nucleated cell counts were estimated. Profiled with immunoSEQ multiplex PCR; TCRdb holds only in-frame clones, not every one. The V and J calls and clone size come from that table; D and trimming were worked out from the DNA. This sample carries 200,000 to 250,000 clones, roughly 80% of them seen once, and the ten largest clones take approximately 7.2%. The receptor comes from a woman between 65 and 79 years old with acute or convalescent COVID-19. V usage is TRBV6-1 and J usage is TRBJ2-7, with TRBD2 matching 8 bases. The specimen was peripheral blood. DNA of the CDR3: TGTGCCAGCAGTGCAGCACCGGGACTAGGATACGAGCAGTACTTC. Protein: CASSAAPGLGYEQYF.